The 3 T cell receptor beta chains presented below share a single source sample, sequenced in a study of cytomegalovirus exposure and HLA in healthy donors. 60 Vbeta and 13 Jbeta primers were used in PCR. Sequenced by immunoSEQ multiplex PCR; TCRdb stores in-frame clones only, minus some. The sample lists about 240,000 clones; 70% to 90% were seen once. The specimen was PBMCs. The origin of the receptors is a woman aged 55-70 years in good health and CMV-seropositive.

The genes are TRBV7-2 and TRBJ2-5; perhaps TRBD1 as D (6 bases). The V end lost 8 bases, the J end lost 5 bases, and 21 bases lay between the germline ends. In germline, CDR1 is SGHTA, CDR2 FQGNSA. The CDR3 runs to 15 residues. The CDR3 protein is CASSTRGRGVETQYF. In nucleotides, the CDR3 is TGTGCCAGCTCCACCAGGGGACGGGGAGTGGAGACCCAGTACTTC.

V gene TRBV6-5 combines with J gene TRBJ1-5; D ambiguous. CDR1 is MNHEY and CDR2 is SVGAGI in the germline V gene. The CDR3 runs to 14 residues. V was shortened by 2 bases and J by 7 bases, with 12 bases between the two germline ends. CDR3 sequence: CASSYQRVGQPQHF. The CDR3 coding sequence is TGTGCCAGCAGTTACCAACGGGTTGGGCAGCCCCAGCATTTT.

This chain links TRBV2 with TRBJ2-1; 7 bases line up with TRBD2. The J segment lost 3 bases and the V segment lost 2 bases, leaving 7 bases of the junction unmatched. Germline V lookup: CDR1 SNHLY, CDR2 FYNNEI. The CDR3 consists of 16 residues. CDR3 in amino acids: CASSESASGYYNEQFF. The CDR3 DNA reads as TGTGCCAGCAGTGAATCGGCTAGCGGATACTACAATGAGCAGTTCTTC.